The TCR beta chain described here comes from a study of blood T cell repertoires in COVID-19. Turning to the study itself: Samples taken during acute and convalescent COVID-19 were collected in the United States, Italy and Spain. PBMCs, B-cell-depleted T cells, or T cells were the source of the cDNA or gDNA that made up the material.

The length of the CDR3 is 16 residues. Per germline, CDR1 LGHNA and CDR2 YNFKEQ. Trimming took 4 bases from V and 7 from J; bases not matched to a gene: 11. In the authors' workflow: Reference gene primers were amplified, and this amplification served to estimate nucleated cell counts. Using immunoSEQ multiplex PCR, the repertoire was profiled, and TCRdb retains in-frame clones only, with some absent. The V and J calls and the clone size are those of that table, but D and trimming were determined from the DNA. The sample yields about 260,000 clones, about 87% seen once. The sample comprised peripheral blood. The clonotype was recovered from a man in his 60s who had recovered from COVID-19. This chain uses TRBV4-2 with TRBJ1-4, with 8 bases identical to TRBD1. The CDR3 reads CASSPAPGTGPEKLFF. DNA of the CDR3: TGTGCCAGCAGCCCCGCCCCGGGGACAGGCCCTGAAAAACTGTTTTTT.